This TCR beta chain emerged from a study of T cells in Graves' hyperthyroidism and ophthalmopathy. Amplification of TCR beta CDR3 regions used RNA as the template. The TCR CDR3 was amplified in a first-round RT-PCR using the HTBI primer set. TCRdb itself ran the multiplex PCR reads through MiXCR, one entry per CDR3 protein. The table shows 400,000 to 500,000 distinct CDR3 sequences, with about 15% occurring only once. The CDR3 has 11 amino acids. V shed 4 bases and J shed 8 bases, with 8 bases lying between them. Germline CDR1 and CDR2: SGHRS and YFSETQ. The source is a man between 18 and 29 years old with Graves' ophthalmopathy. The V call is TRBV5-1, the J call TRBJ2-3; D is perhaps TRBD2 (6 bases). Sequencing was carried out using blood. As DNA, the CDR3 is TGCGCCAGCAGCGGGGGGAGTACGCAGTATTTT. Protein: CASSGGSTQYF. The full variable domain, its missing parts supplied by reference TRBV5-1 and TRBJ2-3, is KAGVTQTPRYLIKTRGQQVTLSCSPISGHRSVSWYQQTPGQGLQFLFEYFSETQRNKGNFPGRFSGRQFSNSRSEMNVSTLELGDSALYLCASSGGSTQYFGPGTRLTVL.